These T cell receptor beta chains were read from a single sample in a study of vaccination and CD4 T cells after COVID-19. TCRdb analysed the PCR reads with MiXCR anew, one entry per CDR3 protein. Of roughly 3,800 distinct CDR3 sequences listed, around 17% were seen once; the top ten hold 11% to 15%. No cognate antigen is known for these TCRs. The sample comprised CD4+ T cells from blood, cultured in vitro. The receptors were sampled from a human donor who had recovered from COVID-19. Both conserved end residues are part of each CDR3. Each record gives: CDR3 DNA, CDR3 protein, V gene, D gene, J gene, clone size, CDR3 length. A D gene is named only where the DNA matches it firmly. Size tells how often a clone was seen (once, few, many) or the class of an expanded clone, and some rows leave it out.

DNA: TGTGCCAGCAGCTTATTGATAAGCTACACTGAAGCTTTCTTT
CDR3: CASSLLISYTEAFF
V: TRBV11-3
D: NA
J: TRBJ1-1
size: NA
length: 14

DNA: TGTGCCAGCAGCTACAGGGGTAATTCACCCCTCCACTTT
CDR3: CASSYRGNSPLHF
V: TRBV5-6
D: TRBD1
J: TRBJ1-6
size: few
length: 13

DNA: TGTGCCAGCAGTGCTGGCTATGGCTACACCTTC
CDR3: CASSAGYGYTF
V: TRBV6-1
D: NA
J: TRBJ1-2
size: NA
length: 11

DNA: TGTGCCAGCAGTGGGAGCGACACCGGGGAGCTGTTTTTT
CDR3: CASSGSDTGELFF
V: TRBV6-2/TRBV6-3
D: NA
J: TRBJ2-2
size: few
length: 13

DNA: TGTGCCAGCAGCCCCCCGGGCAGGTACAATGAGCAGTTCTTC
CDR3: CASSPPGRYNEQFF
V: TRBV5-4
D: NA
J: TRBJ2-1
size: once
length: 14

DNA: TGTGCCATCAGTGAGACAGAAAACATTCAGTACTTC
CDR3: CAISETENIQYF
V: TRBV10-3
D: NA
J: TRBJ2-4
size: NA
length: 12

DNA: TGTGCCAGCAGTGAGCAGGGGGGAATAGCAGATACGCAGTATTTT
CDR3: CASSEQGGIADTQYF
V: TRBV2
D: NA
J: TRBJ2-3
size: large
length: 15

DNA: TGCGCCAGCAGCCAAGATCGGGGACAGGGGGAGAATGAGCAGTTCTTC
CDR3: CASSQDRGQGENEQFF
V: TRBV4-1
D: TRBD1
J: TRBJ2-1
size: NA
length: 16

DNA: TGTGCCAGCAGCGTAGTGGACAGCGGTAACACTGAAGCTTTCTTT
CDR3: CASSVVDSGNTEAFF
V: TRBV9
D: NA
J: TRBJ1-1
size: NA
length: 15

DNA: TGTGCCAGCAGCTTAGTGGCAGATACGCAGTATTTT
CDR3: CASSLVADTQYF
V: TRBV5-5
D: NA
J: TRBJ2-3
size: medium-sized
length: 12

DNA: TGTGCCAGCAGGAGGCGATCGGAATACAATGAGCAGTTCTTC
CDR3: CASRRRSEYNEQFF
V: TRBV6-1
D: NA
J: TRBJ2-1
size: medium-sized
length: 14

DNA: TGTGCCAGCAGCACCCCAACCAACACCGGGGAGCTGTTTTTT
CDR3: CASSTPTNTGELFF
V: TRBV9
D: NA
J: TRBJ2-2
size: few
length: 14

DNA: TGTGCCAGCAGTGAAGTCGGGGAGCAGTTCTTC
CDR3: CASSEVGEQFF
V: TRBV6-1
D: NA
J: TRBJ2-1
size: NA
length: 11

DNA: TGTGCCAGCAGTTTAGCCCGACAGATGCCCCAGCATTTT
CDR3: CASSLARQMPQHF
V: TRBV12-3/TRBV12-4
D: NA
J: TRBJ1-5
size: few
length: 13

DNA: TGCAGTGCTAGATCGCGAAACTCTGGAAACACCATATATTTT
CDR3: CSARSRNSGNTIYF
V: TRBV20-1
D: NA
J: TRBJ1-3
size: NA
length: 14

DNA: TGCAGCGTTGGAGGGACAGGTTATGCCGGGGAGCTGTTTTTT
CDR3: CSVGGTGYAGELFF
V: TRBV29-1
D: TRBD1
J: TRBJ2-2
size: NA
length: 14

DNA: TGTGCCAGCAGTGAACAGGCCGGGACAGGGAACTACGAGCAGTACTTC
CDR3: CASSEQAGTGNYEQYF
V: TRBV2
D: TRBD1
J: TRBJ2-7
size: medium-sized
length: 16

DNA: TGTGCCAGCAGTTCAGGTCGCCTAGCGGGGGGGCGGGACAATGAGCAGTTCTTC
CDR3: CASSSGRLAGGRDNEQFF
V: TRBV7-3
D: TRBD2
J: TRBJ2-1
size: few
length: 18

DNA: TGTGCCAGCAGCTTGGGGGAGGGCCATATTGGCTACACCTTC
CDR3: CASSLGEGHIGYTF
V: TRBV5-4
D: NA
J: TRBJ1-2
size: NA
length: 14

DNA: TGTGCCTGGAGTGTGGGGGGCGCGGGGTGGGAGACCCAGTACTTC
CDR3: CAWSVGGAGWETQYF
V: TRBV30
D: NA
J: TRBJ2-5
size: few
length: 15

DNA: TGTGCCAGCAGCTTAGTGACAGGGACCGAAAATTCACCCCTCCACTTT
CDR3: CASSLVTGTENSPLHF
V: TRBV7-9
D: TRBD1
J: TRBJ1-6
size: NA
length: 16

DNA: TGTGCCAGCAGCCAAGATCTGAACCAGCCCCAGCATTTT
CDR3: CASSQDLNQPQHF
V: TRBV3-1
D: NA
J: TRBJ1-5
size: NA
length: 13

DNA: TGTGCCAGCAGCCGCGAACGGGGGAGCGAGCAGTACTTC
CDR3: CASSRERGSEQYF
V: TRBV11-2
D: NA
J: TRBJ2-7
size: NA
length: 13

DNA: TGTGCCAGCAGCTTGGATGCAGGGAGGACTGAAGCTTTCTTT
CDR3: CASSLDAGRTEAFF
V: TRBV5-5
D: NA
J: TRBJ1-1
size: NA
length: 14

DNA: TGTGCCTGGAAGGCAGGGGGAAACACCATATATTTT
CDR3: CAWKAGGNTIYF
V: TRBV30
D: NA
J: TRBJ1-3
size: NA
length: 12

DNA: TGCAGTGCTCGTAGAGGGGTGGGCGCCGGGGAGCTGTTTTTT
CDR3: CSARRGVGAGELFF
V: TRBV20-1
D: NA
J: TRBJ2-2
size: few
length: 14

DNA: TGTGCCACCAGCAGGAAAGGCAATCAGCCCCAGCATTTT
CDR3: CATSRKGNQPQHF
V: TRBV15
D: NA
J: TRBJ1-5
size: large
length: 13

DNA: TGTGCCAGCAGCCGTTCCGGGACTAGCTGGATCGAGCAGTACTTC
CDR3: CASSRSGTSWIEQYF
V: TRBV7-2
D: TRBD2
J: TRBJ2-7
size: few
length: 15